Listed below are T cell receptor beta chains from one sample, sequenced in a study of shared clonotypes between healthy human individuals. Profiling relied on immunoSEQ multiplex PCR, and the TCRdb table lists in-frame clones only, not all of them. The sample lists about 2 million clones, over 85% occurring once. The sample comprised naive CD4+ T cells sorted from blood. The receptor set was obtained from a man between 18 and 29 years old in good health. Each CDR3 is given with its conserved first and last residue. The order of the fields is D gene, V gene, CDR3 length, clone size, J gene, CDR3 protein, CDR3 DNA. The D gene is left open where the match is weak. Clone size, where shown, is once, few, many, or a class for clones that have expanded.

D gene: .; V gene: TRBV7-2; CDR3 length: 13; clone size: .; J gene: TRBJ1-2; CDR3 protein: CASSGLPLSGYTF; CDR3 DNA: TGTGCCAGCAGCGGGCTACCTTTAAGTGGCTACACCTTC
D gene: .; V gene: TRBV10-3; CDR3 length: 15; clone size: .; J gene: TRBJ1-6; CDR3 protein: CAISELGQAVSPLHF; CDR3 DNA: TGTGCCATCAGTGAGTTGGGCCAGGCTGTTTCACCCCTCCACTTT
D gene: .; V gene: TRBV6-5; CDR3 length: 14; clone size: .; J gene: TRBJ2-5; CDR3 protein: CASSYGAGQETQYF; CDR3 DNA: TGTGCCAGCAGTTACGGGGCTGGACAAGAGACCCAGTACTTC
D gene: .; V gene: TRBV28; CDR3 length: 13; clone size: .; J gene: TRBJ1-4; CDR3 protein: CASSFRENEKLFF; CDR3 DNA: TGTGCCAGCAGTTTCCGAGAAAATGAAAAACTGTTTTTT
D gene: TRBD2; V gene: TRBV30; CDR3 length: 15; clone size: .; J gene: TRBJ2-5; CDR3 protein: CAWGSLAGSQETQYF; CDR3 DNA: TGTGCCTGGGGATCGCTAGCGGGGTCCCAAGAGACCCAGTACTTC
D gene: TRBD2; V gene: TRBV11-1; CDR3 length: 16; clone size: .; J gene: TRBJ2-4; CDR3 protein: CASSLAQRGTGDIQYF; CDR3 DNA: TGTGCCAGCAGCTTAGCGCAGCGGGGGACGGGGGACATTCAGTACTTC
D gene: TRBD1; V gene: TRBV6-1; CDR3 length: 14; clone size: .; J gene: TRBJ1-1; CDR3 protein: CASIPDRAAYLAFF; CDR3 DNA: TGTGCCAGCATACCCGACAGGGCGGCCTATCTGGCTTTCTTT
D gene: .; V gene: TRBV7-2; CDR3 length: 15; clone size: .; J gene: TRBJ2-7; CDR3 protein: CASSFSSEIGYEQYF; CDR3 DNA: TGTGCCAGCAGCTTTTCTAGCGAGATTGGCTACGAGCAGTACTTC
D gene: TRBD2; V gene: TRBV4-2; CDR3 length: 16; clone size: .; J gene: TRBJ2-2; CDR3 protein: CASSQGTSGGRGELFF; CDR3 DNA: TGTGCCAGCAGCCAAGGTACTAGCGGGGGACGTGGGGAGCTGTTTTTT
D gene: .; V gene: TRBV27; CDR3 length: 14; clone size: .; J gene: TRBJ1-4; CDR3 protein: CASSFGGTVEKLFF; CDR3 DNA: TGTGCCAGCAGTTTCGGGGGCACCGTTGAAAAACTGTTTTTT
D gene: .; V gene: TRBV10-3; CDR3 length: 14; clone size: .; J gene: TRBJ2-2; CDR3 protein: CATWTELGTGELFF; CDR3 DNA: TGTGCCACATGGACGGAGTTGGGGACCGGGGAGCTGTTTTTT
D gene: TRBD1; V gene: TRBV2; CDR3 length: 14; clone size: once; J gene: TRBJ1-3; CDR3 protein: CASSQQGSGNTIYF; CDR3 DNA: TGTGCCAGCAGTCAACAGGGGTCTGGAAACACCATATATTTT
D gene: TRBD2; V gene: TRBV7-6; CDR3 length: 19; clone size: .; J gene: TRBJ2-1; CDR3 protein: CASSLVGLAGGLAYNEQFF; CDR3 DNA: TGTGCCAGCAGCTTAGTAGGGCTAGCGGGAGGGTTAGCCTACAATGAGCAGTTCTTC
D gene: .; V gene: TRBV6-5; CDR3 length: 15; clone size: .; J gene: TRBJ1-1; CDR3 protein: CASSSPDGWNTEAFF; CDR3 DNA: TGTGCCAGCAGTTCTCCGGACGGATGGAACACTGAAGCTTTCTTT
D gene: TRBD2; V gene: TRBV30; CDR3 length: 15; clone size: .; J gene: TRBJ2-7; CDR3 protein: CASSRLASSSYEQYF; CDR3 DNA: TGTGCCAGCAGCAGACTAGCGAGCTCTTCCTACGAGCAGTACTTC
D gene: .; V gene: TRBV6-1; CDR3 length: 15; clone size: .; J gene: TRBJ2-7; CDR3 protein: CASLGDALSSYEQYF; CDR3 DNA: TGTGCCAGCCTTGGGGACGCCCTGAGCTCCTACGAGCAGTACTTC
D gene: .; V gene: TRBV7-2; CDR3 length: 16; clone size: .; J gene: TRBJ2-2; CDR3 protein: CASSLRGRGATGELFF; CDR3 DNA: TGTGCCAGCAGCTTACGGGGCAGGGGAGCCACCGGGGAGCTGTTTTTT
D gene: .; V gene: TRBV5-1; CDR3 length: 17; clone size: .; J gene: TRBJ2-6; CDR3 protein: CASSLDYRVSGANVLTF; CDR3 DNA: TGCGCCAGCAGCTTGGACTACAGGGTATCTGGGGCCAACGTCCTGACTTTC
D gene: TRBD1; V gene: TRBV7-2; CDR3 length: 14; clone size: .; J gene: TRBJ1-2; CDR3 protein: CASSDRQGRYGYTF; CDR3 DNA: TGTGCCAGCAGCGATCGACAGGGACGGTATGGCTACACCTTC
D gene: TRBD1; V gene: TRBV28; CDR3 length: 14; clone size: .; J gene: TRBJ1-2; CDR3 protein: CASNQQGSLYGYTF; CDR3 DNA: TGTGCCAGCAACCAACAGGGGTCCCTATATGGCTACACCTTC
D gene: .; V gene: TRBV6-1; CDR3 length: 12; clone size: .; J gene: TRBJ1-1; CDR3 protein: CASTFQNTEAFF; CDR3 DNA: TGTGCCAGCACGTTTCAGAACACTGAAGCTTTCTTT
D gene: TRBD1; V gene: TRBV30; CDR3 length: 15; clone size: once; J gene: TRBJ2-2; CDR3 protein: CAWTIGQGAAGELFF; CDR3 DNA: TGTGCCTGGACGATCGGTCAGGGGGCCGCCGGGGAGCTGTTTTTT
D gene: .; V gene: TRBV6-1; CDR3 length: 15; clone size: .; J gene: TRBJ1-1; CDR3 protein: CASTSQRGGNTEAFF; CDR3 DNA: TGTGCCAGCACCTCCCAGCGTGGGGGAAACACTGAAGCTTTCTTT
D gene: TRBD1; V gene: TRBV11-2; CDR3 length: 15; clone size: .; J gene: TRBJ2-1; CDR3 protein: CASSLVGTGGNEQFF; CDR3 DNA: TGTGCCAGCAGCTTAGTAGGGACAGGGGGCAATGAGCAGTTCTTC
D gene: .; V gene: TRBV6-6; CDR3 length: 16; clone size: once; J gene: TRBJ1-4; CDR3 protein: CASSYSSRNGNEKLFF; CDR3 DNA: TGTGCCAGCAGTTACTCCTCCAGGAACGGTAATGAAAAACTGTTTTTT
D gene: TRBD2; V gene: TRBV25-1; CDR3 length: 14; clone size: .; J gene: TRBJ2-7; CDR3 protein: CASSGQRGNYEQYF; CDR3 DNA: TGTGCCAGCAGTGGGCAGCGGGGAAACTACGAGCAGTACTTC
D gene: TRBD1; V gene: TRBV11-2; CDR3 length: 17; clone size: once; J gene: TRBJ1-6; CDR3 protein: CASSPGTGGAARSPLHF; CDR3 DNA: TGTGCCAGCAGCCCAGGGACAGGGGGCGCAGCTAGGTCACCCCTCCACTTT